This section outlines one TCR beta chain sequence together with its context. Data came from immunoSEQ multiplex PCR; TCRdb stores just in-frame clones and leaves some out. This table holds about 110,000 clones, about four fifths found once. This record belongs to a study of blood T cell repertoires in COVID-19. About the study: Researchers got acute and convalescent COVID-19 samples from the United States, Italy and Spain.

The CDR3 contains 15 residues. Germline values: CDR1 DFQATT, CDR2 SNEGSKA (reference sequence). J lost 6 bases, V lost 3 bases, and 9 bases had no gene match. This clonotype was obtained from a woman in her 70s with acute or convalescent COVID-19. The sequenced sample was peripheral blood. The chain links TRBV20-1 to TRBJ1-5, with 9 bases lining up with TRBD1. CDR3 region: CSASPGGQGVQPQHF. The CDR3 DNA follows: TGCAGTGCTAGTCCCGGGGGACAGGGTGTTCAGCCCCAGCATTTT.